This TCR beta chain was recovered during a study of shared T cell receptors in the human thymus. Germline CDR1 LNHDA, CDR2 SQIVND (reference sequence). J gave up 8 bases and V 4 bases, and 7 bases lay outside the gene matches. The length of the CDR3 is 14 residues. Sequencing was performed with immunoSEQ multiplex PCR; in TCRdb, only in-frame clones are kept and a portion is missing. The sample includes hundreds of thousands of clones, around 82% of them seen just once. This clone was counted between two and nine times. The same sample was also used in a study of human thymus T cells. That work adds: From resections taken during corrective heart surgery, the thymus tissue was obtained. Thymic and blood repertoires appeared to show biased V and J gene usage.

This receptor was taken from a boy less than two years old with a congenital heart defect. Sequencing was performed on thymocytes. V is TRBV19 and J is TRBJ1-3, with TRBD1 matching 8 bases. The CDR3 reads CASSRGQVRDTIYF. The CDR3, as DNA: TGTGCCAGTAGTAGGGGACAGGTTAGAGACACCATATATTTT.